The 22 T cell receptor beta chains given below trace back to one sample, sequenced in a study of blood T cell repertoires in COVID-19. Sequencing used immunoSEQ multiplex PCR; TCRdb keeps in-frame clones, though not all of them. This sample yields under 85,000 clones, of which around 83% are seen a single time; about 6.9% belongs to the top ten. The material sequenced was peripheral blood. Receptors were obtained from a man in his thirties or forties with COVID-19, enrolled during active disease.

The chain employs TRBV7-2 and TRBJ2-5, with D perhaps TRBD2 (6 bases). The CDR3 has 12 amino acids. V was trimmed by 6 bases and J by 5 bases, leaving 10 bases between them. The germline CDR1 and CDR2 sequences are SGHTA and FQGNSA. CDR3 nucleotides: TGTGCCAGCAGGGCTGGGGGGGAGACCCAGTACTTC. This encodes CASRAGGETQYF.

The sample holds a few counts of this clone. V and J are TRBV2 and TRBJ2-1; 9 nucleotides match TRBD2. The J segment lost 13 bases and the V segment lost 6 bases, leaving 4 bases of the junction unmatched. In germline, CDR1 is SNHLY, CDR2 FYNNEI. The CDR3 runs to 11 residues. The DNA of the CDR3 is TGTGCCAGCAGACAACTAGCGGGCCAGTTCTTC. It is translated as CASRQLAGQFF.

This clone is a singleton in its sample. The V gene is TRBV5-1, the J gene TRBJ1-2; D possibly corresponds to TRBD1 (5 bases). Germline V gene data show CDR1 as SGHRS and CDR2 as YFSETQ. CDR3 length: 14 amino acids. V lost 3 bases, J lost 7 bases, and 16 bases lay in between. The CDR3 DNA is TGCGCCAGCAGCTCCACTAACACAGGTTCTGGCTACACCTTC. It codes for CASSSTNTGSGYTF.

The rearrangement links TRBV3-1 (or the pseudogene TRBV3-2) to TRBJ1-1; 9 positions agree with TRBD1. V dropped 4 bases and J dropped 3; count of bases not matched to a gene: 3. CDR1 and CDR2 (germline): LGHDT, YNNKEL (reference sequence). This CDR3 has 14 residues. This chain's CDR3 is CASSLNRGHTEAFF. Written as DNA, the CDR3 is TGTGCCAGCAGCCTAAACAGGGGGCACACTGAAGCTTTCTTT.

The CDR3 region has the DNA TGCGCCAGCAGCTCGAACAGGGGGGGTACTGAAGCTTTCTTT. Translating it yields CASSSNRGGTEAFF. This chain joins TRBV4-1 and TRBJ1-1; 8 bases agree with TRBD1. The V and J ends lost 5 bases and 5 bases, in that order; junction bases with no gene match: 7. Germline loops: CDR1 MGHRA, CDR2 YSYEKL. The CDR3 sequence is 14 residues long.

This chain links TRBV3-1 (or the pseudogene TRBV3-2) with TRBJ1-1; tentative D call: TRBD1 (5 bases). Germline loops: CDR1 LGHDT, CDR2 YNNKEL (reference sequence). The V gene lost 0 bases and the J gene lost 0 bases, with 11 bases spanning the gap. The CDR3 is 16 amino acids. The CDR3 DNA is TGTGCCAGCAGCCAAGAGGGGCGGAGCATGAACACTGAAGCTTTCTTT. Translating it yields CASSQEGRSMNTEAFF.

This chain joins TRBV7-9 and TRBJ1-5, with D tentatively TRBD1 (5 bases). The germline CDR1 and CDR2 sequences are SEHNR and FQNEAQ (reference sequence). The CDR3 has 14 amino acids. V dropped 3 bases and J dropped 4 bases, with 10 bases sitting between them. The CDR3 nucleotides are TGTGCCAGCAGCTTCGGGGGAGAGAATCAGCCCCAGCATTTT. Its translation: CASSFGGENQPQHF.

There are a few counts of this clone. The CDR3 coding sequence is TGTGCCAGCAGTTTATCGGACAGGGACAAGTACTTC. It translates to CASSLSDRDKYF. The chain couples TRBV28 to TRBJ2-7, with TRBD1 matching over 8 bases. Trimming removed 1 base from V and 11 bases from J; junction bases left unmatched: 4. The CDR3 sequence is 12 residues long. The germline V gene has CDR1 MDHEN and CDR2 SYDVKM. Variable domain in full (rest from reference TRBV28 and TRBJ2-7): DVKVTQSSRYLVKRTGEKVFLECVQDMDHENMFWYRQDPGLGLRLIYFSYDVKMKEKGDIPEGYSVSREKKERFSLILESASTNQTSMYLCASSLSDRDKYFGPGTRLTVT.

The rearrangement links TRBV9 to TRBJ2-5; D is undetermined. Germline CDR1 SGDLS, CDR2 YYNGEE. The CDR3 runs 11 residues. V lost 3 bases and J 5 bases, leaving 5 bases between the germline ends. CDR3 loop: CASSAEETQYF. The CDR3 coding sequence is TGTGCCAGCAGCGCTGAGGAGACCCAGTACTTC.

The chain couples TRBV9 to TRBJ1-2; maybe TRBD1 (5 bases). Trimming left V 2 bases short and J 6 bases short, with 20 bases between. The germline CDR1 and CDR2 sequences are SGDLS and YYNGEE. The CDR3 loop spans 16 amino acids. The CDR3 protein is CASSVGQGPGVDGYTF. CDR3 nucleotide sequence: TGTGCCAGCAGCGTGGGGCAGGGCCCGGGGGTCGATGGCTACACCTTC.

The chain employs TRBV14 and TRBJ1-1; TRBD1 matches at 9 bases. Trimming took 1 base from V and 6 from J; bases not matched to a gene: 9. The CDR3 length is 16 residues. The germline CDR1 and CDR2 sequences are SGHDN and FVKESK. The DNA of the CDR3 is TGTGCCAGCAGCCAAGTGGGTGGGACAGGGTACTCTGAAGCTTTCTTT. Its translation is CASSQVGGTGYSEAFF.

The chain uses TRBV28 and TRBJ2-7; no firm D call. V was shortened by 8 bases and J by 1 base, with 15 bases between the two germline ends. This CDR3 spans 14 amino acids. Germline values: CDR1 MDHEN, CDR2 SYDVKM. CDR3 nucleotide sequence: TGTGCCAGCGCGAGCCCCCTTCATTCCTACGAGCAGTACTTC. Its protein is CASASPLHSYEQYF.

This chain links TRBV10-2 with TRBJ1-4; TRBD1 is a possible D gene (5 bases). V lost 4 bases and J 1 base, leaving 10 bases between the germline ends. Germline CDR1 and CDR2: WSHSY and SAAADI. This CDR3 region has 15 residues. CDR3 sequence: CASSVVGGTNEKLFF. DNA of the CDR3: TGCGCCAGCAGTGTTGTCGGGGGAACTAATGAAAAACTGTTTTTT.

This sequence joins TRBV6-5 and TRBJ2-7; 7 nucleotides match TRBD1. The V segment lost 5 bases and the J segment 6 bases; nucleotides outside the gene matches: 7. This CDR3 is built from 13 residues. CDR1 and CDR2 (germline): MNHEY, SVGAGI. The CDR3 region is CASSRDRGVEQYF. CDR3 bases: TGTGCCAGCAGTCGGGACAGAGGGGTCGAGCAGTACTTC.

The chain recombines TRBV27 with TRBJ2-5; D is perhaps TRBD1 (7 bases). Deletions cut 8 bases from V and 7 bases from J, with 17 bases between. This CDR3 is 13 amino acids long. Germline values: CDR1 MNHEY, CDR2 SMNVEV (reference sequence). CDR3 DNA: TGTGCCAGCGCCCCGCTTCAGGGGGGGACCCAGTACTTC. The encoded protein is CASAPLQGGTQYF.

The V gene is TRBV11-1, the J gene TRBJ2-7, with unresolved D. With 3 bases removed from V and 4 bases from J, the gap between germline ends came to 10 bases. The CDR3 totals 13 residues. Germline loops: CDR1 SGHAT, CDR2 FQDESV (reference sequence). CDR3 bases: TGTGCCAGCAGCTTCGGCGGAACATACGAGCAGTACTTC. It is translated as CASSFGGTYEQYF.

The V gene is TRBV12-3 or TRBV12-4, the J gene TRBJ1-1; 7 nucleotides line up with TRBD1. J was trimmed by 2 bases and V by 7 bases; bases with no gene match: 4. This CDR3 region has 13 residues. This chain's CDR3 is CASTRTGNTEAFF. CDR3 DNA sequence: TGTGCCAGCACCCGGACAGGCAACACTGAAGCTTTCTTT.

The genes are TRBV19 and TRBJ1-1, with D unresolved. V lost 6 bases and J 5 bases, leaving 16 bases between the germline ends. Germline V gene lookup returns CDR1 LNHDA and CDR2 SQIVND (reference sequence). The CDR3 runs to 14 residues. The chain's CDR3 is CASRTRTSLTEAFF. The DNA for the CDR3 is TGTGCCAGTAGGACCCGTACTAGCTTAACTGAAGCTTTCTTT.

The CDR3 DNA sequence: TGTGCCAGTAGAGGGTTGAGCGGGAGGGCCAGAAATGAGCAGTTCTTC. Translating it yields CASRGLSGRARNEQFF. The chain couples TRBV19 to TRBJ2-1, with 10 bases aligning to TRBD2. Germline V gene data show CDR1 as LNHDA and CDR2 as SQIVND (reference sequence). This CDR3 is built from 16 residues. Trimming took 6 bases from V and 7 from J; bases not matched to a gene: 12.

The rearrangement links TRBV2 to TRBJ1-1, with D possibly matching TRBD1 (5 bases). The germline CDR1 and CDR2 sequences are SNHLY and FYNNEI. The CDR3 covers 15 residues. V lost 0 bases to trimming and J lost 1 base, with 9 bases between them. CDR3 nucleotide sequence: TGTGCCAGCAGTGAAGCAGATAGGGGGAACACTGAAGCTTTCTTT. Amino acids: CASSEADRGNTEAFF.

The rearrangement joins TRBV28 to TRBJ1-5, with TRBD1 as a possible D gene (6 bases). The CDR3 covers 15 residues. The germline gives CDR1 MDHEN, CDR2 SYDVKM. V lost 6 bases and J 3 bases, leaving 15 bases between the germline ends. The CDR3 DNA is TGTGCCAGCAGATTTCCGGGGGGCTTCAATCAGCCCCAGCATTTT. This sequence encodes CASRFPGGFNQPQHF.

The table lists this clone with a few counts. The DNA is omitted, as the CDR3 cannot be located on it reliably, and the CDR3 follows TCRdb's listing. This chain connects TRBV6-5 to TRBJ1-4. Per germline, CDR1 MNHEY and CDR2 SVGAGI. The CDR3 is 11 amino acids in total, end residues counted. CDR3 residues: CASGVGRGNNF.